This T cell receptor beta chain was observed in a study of T cell changes during pregnancy in multiple sclerosis. The CDR3 has 14 residues. Losses at the gene ends were 0 bases for V and 5 bases for J; bases not matched to a gene: 3. The germline V gene has CDR1 SGHRS and CDR2 YFSETQ. Assay: immunoSEQ multiplex PCR; the TCRdb copy retains only in-frame clones and omits some. The data hold tens of thousands of clones, with more than 90% observed a single time. The receptor comes from a female donor in good health, enrolled as a control in a pregnancy study. The chain uses TRBV5-1 and TRBJ2-3; 7 nucleotides match TRBD2. Sequencing used peripheral blood, obtained in the second trimester of pregnancy. CDR3 bases: TGCGCCAGCAGCTTGGGGACTAGAGGAGATACGCAGTATTTT. Encoded protein: CASSLGTRGDTQYF.